This TCR beta chain was obtained from a study of blood T cell repertoires in COVID-19. Study context: Acute and convalescent COVID-19 specimens originated in the United States, Italy and Spain. T cells, B-cell-depleted T cells, or PBMCs supplied cDNA or gDNA.

The junction had 0 bases not matched to a gene; V was cut back by 3 bases and J by 5 bases. This CDR3 region has 14 residues. CDR1 MRHNA and CDR2 SNTAGT come from the germline V gene. Original data processing: Using reference gene primer amplification, nucleated cell counts were estimated. Sequencing used immunoSEQ multiplex PCR; TCRdb keeps in-frame clones, though not all of them. The DNA was the basis for D and trimming; V, J and clone size are from that table. The table includes roughly 200,000 clones, 65% to 85% detected once. The chain joins TRBV6-4 to TRBJ1-6; 8 bases are shared with TRBD1. Sequencing input: peripheral blood. The receptor's source is a middle-aged woman with COVID-19, enrolled during active disease. As DNA, the CDR3 is TGTGCCAGCAGTGAGGACAGGGATAATTCACCCCTCCACTTT. Translated: CASSEDRDNSPLHF.